This T cell receptor (beta chain) was captured by sequencing in a study of T-cell memory formation after mild COVID-19 (dated by TCRdb to the early 2020s). Regarding the research as a whole: Most TCR sequence clusters were specific to one of the two donors. Two young, previously healthy adult volunteers, one female and one male, were included in the cohort. In a couple of donors, T-cell clones that expanded and contracted after mild COVID-19 were followed by sequencing TCRalpha and TCRbeta repertoires longitudinally.

For sequencing, an Illumina NovaSeq 6000 was employed. TCRalpha and TCRbeta cDNA libraries were constructed by 5'RACE with constant-segment primers, with sample barcodes and unique molecular identifiers being introduced. RNA was extracted from every sample with Trizol reagent. Amplification of the libraries took two PCR steps, and the second step added a second sample barcode plus Illumina TruSeq adapters. Sequencing of libraries was performed on an Illumina NovaSeq with 2 x 150 bp paired-end reads. On the study's bioinformatics: The reads were demultiplexed and collapsed into UMI-guided consensus sequences using migec v1.2.7. Using mixcr v2.1.11, UMI consensuses were aligned to TRA and TRB V and J templates and then assembled into clonotypes. A clonotype was counted as expanded or contracted only when both edgeR and NoisET called the clonotype significant, with the noise models trained on biological replicates. For edgeR calls, a false discovery rate-adjusted p below 0.01 and a log2 fold-change threshold of 1 were applied. As an exploratory analysis of dynamics, PCA with hierarchical clustering was applied to max-normalized trajectories of the 1000 most abundant clonotypes. Separately sequenced CD4+ and CD8+ repertoires were used to assign a CD4 or CD8 phenotype to each responding clone. In-frame beta chains were kept once TCRdb had trimmed the public reads at Q25 with fastp and called clones with MiXCR. Here each entry gathers all rows of one CDR3 protein and keeps the most common genes and DNA. The V and J calls here are based on TCRdb, not the publication. Recorded for this sample are roughly 450,000 distinct CDR3 sequences; 15% to 20% of them occurred a single time. Over 9% of the sample lies in the top ten.

In regard to this clonotype: Its cognate antigen has yet to be identified. It has no much larger one-base neighbor in the sample; base qualities were not kept.

The CDR3 covers 13 residues, taking in both the cysteine and the phenylalanine. Only the CDR3 DNA is retained, 39 bases long and in frame from the first base. From a lookup of the germline V gene (reference sequence), CDR1 and CDR2 are SGHKS and YYEKEE. At the junction V is shortened by 2 bases and J by 2 bases, with 8 bases in between. Ficoll-Paque density gradient centrifugation was used to isolate PBMCs. General conclusions and limits of the study: Some responding clones were detected in pre-infection memory, which suggested that pre-existing cross-reactive memory T cells had joined the SARS-CoV-2 response. The study included only a couple of mild cases, and larger cohorts that include severe cases with pre-infection samples were judged to be necessary. SARS-CoV-2 specificity of the second-wave clones peaking on day 37 was not confirmed. Clones contracting from day 15 to 85 had balanced CD4/CD8 phenotypes, while a second wave expanding from day 15 to 37 was biased towards CD4+. Contracting CD4+ clones were found mainly in CM and EM memory subsets, while CD8+ clones were enriched in EMRA.

The chain is assembled from TRBV5-5 and TRBJ2-7; no D gene can be assigned with confidence. The receptor was derived from an adult woman who had mild COVID-19 (a few samples of this study predate the infection). The sample titles of this study are shuffled in the database, so cell type and time point are left out; the donor was told from shared clones. The material sequenced was PBMCs or a T cell subset sorted from them (not recorded which). In nucleotides, the sequence is TGTGCCAGCAGCTTAGGGTGGACCTACGAGCAGTACTTC. The resulting protein is CASSLGWTYEQYF.